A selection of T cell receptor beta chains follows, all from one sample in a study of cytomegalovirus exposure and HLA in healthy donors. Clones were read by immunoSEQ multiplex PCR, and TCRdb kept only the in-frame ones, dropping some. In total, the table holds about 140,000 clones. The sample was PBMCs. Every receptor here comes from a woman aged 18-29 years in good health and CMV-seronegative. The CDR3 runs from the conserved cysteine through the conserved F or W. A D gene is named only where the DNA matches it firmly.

CASRYTGLAGGYNEQFF TGTGCCAGCCGCTATACGGGACTAGCGGGAGGCTACAATGAGCAGTTCTTC TRBJ2-1 17 TRBD2 TRBV27
CASSEYGGRETQYF TGCGCCAGCAGTGAGTATGGAGGGAGAGAGACCCAGTACTTC TRBJ2-5 14 . TRBV10-1
CASSVSGTSEEGEQYF TGTGCCAGCAGTGTTTCCGGGACTAGCGAAGAGGGCGAGCAGTACTTC TRBJ2-7 16 TRBD2 TRBV6-1
CASSQGLGLQYEQYF TGCGCCAGCAGCCAAGGTCTGGGACTCCAATACGAGCAGTACTTC TRBJ2-7 15 . TRBV4-1
CASSPSAGEQFF TGTGCCAGCTCCCCGTCCGCGGGGGAGCAGTTCTTC TRBJ2-1 12 . TRBV18
CASSIRLGYTF TGTGCCAGTAGTATAAGACTCGGCTACACCTTC TRBJ1-2 11 . TRBV19
CASSISGVTETQYF TGTGCCAGTAGTATCAGCGGGGTAACGGAGACCCAGTACTTC TRBJ2-5 14 TRBD2 TRBV19
CASSRRTGINPNTGELFF TGTGCCAGCAGCCGACGGACAGGGATAAATCCGAACACCGGGGAGCTGTTTTTT TRBJ2-2 18 TRBD1 TRBV11-1
CASSSSGANTGELFF TGTGCCAGCAGCTCGAGCGGCGCGAACACCGGGGAGCTGTTTTTT TRBJ2-2 15 . TRBV7-3
CASSTRTSTDTQYF TGTGCCAGTAGTACACGCACTAGCACAGATACGCAGTATTTT TRBJ2-3 14 . TRBV19
CASSLGVRQETQYF TGTGCCAGCAGCTTAGGAGTTAGACAAGAGACCCAGTACTTC TRBJ2-5 14 . TRBV7-2
CASSVGSGTYEQYF TGTGCCAGCAGCGTAGGTAGCGGCACCTACGAGCAGTACTTC TRBJ2-7 14 . TRBV9
CASSRHSVVKNIQYF TGTGCCAGCAGTCGCCATAGCGTCGTCAAAAACATTCAGTACTTC TRBJ2-4 15 . TRBV6-4
CAWSTGRGFDVLTF TGTGCCTGGTCGACAGGAAGGGGCTTCGACGTCCTGACTTTC TRBJ2-6 14 . TRBV30
CASSELADTGELFF TGTGCCAGCAGTGAACTAGCGGACACCGGGGAGCTGTTTTTT TRBJ2-2 14 TRBD2 TRBV6-1
CASSQGQGADQPQHF TGTGCCAGCTCACAGGGACAGGGGGCGGATCAGCCCCAGCATTTT TRBJ1-5 15 TRBD1 TRBV18
CASSPGTESYGYTF TGTGCCAGCAGCCCCGGGACAGAGAGCTATGGCTACACCTTC TRBJ1-2 14 TRBD1 TRBV7-2
CSGGSSNAYNEQFF TGCAGCGGAGGGTCGTCCAACGCCTACAATGAGCAGTTCTTC TRBJ2-1 14 . TRBV29-1
CASSLRTGNEQFF TGCGCCAGCAGCCTTAGAACAGGCAATGAGCAGTTCTTC TRBJ2-1 13 . TRBV5-1
CASSQQAGGFVEQYF TGTGCCAGCAGCCAACAAGCGGGAGGGTTTGTCGAGCAGTACTTC TRBJ2-7 15 TRBD2 TRBV7-3
CASSLYPTVTYEQYF TGTGCCAGCAGCTTGTATCCGACAGTAACCTACGAGCAGTACTTC TRBJ2-7 15 . TRBV5-5
CASSPDRFYGYTF TGTGCCAGCAGTCCAGACAGGTTCTATGGCTACACCTTC TRBJ1-2 13 . TRBV7-9
CASSLGPTDSGNTIYF TGTGCCAGCAGCTTGGGGCCGACAGATTCTGGAAACACCATATATTTT TRBJ1-3 16 . TRBV5-5
CASSTGQGAGYIQYF TGTGCCAGCAGTACGGGACAGGGGGCTGGATACATTCAGTACTTC TRBJ2-4 15 TRBD1 TRBV6-1
CASSPTSGRPSYNEQFF TGTGCCAGCAGTCCCACTAGCGGGAGACCCTCCTACAATGAGCAGTTCTTC TRBJ2-1 17 TRBD2 TRBV28
CASSLATNQRPQHF TGTGCCAGCAGCTTAGCGACCAACCAGCGACCCCAGCATTTT TRBJ1-5 14 . TRBV7-8
CASSGSTDTQYF TGTGCCAGTAGCGGGAGCACAGATACGCAGTATTTT TRBJ2-3 12 TRBD2 TRBV25-1
CASSNPKTSGTHMRNEQFF TGTGCCAGTAGTAACCCCAAGACTAGCGGGACCCATATGAGGAATGAGCAGTTCTTC TRBJ2-1 19 TRBD2 TRBV19
CASSRAAGAGGMNTEAFF TGTGCCAGCAGCCGGGCCGCCGGGGCGGGGGGAATGAACACTGAAGCTTTCTTT TRBJ1-1 18 . TRBV4-2
CASSFLDRDSGNTIYF TGTGCCAGCAGCTTTCTCGACAGAGACTCTGGAAACACCATATATTTT TRBJ1-3 16 . TRBV5-5
CASSLGAAYAHAGAKNIQYF TGTGCCAGCAGCTTAGGGGCTGCCTATGCACACGCGGGGGCCAAAAACATTCAGTACTTC TRBJ2-4 20 . TRBV7-8
CASSLSGGRNYGYTF TGTGCCAGCAGCCTCTCAGGGGGCCGTAACTATGGCTACACCTTC TRBJ1-2 15 TRBD1 TRBV11-2
CASSPPGGPGETQYF TGTGCCAGCTCACCACCGGGGGGACCCGGAGAGACCCAGTACTTC TRBJ2-5 15 . TRBV18
CSVDPGFETQYF TGCAGCGTTGACCCGGGTTTTGAGACCCAGTACTTC TRBJ2-5 12 . TRBV29-1
CATILGGSGANVLTF TGTGCCACAATCTTGGGAGGCTCTGGGGCCAACGTCCTGACTTTC TRBJ2-6 15 . TRBV2
CAISLGTGGANYGYTF TGTGCCATCAGTCTCGGGACAGGGGGCGCGAACTATGGCTACACCTTC TRBJ1-2 16 TRBD1 TRBV10-3
CASSSRLAGNNEQFF TGTGCCAGCAGTTCTCGACTAGCGGGTAACAATGAGCAGTTCTTC TRBJ2-1 15 TRBD2 TRBV6-4
CSVEDNGQVYGYTF TGCAGCGTTGAAGATAACGGACAGGTCTATGGCTACACCTTC TRBJ1-2 14 TRBD1 TRBV29-1
CASSSDSTQETQYF TGTGCCAGCAGCTCCGACTCCACCCAAGAGACCCAGTACTTC TRBJ2-5 14 . TRBV5-4
CASSTGTFSTDTQYF TGCGCCAGCAGCACCGGGACTTTCAGCACAGATACGCAGTATTTT TRBJ2-3 15 . TRBV5-1
CASSESSYNEQFF TGTGCCAGCAGCGAGAGCTCCTACAATGAGCAGTTCTTC TRBJ2-1 13 . TRBV5-4
CASSQASGLFVTDTQYF TGTGCCAGCAGCCAAGCCTCGGGACTTTTTGTCACAGATACGCAGTATTTT TRBJ2-3 17 . TRBV14
CASSLMRVDTGELFF TGTGCCAGCAGCTTAATGCGGGTAGATACCGGGGAGCTGTTTTTT TRBJ2-2 15 . TRBV7-3
CASSSADKNIQYF TGTGCCAGCAGTTCGGCGGACAAAAACATTCAGTACTTC TRBJ2-4 13 . TRBV27
CAWNRGSGANVLTF TGTGCCTGGAATAGAGGCTCTGGGGCCAACGTCCTGACTTTC TRBJ2-6 14 . TRBV30